Each of the 22 T cell receptor beta chains below was sequenced from the same sample in a study of blood T cell repertoires in COVID-19 (dated by TCRdb to about 2020). The library was made by the immunoSEQ multiplex PCR assay. Here the immuneACCESS table is served through TCRdb, limited to in-frame sequences with V and J called. Missing clones are a known gap in these copies; in checked studies unresolved V genes cover under half, and the rest lacks a known reason. The sample contains under 250,000 clones, about 88% of them found a single time. 2.5% to 3.5% of the sample is held by the ten biggest clonotypes. Sample: peripheral blood. The receptors derive from a woman in her fifties or sixties with acute or convalescent COVID-19.

This sequence joins TRBV30 and TRBJ1-6; D is undetermined. The CDR3 is 14 amino acids. Germline V lookup: CDR1 GTSNPN, CDR2 SVGIG (reference sequence). Trimming took off 3 bases at V and 9 bases at J, with 15 bases between the two ends. CDR3 bases: TGTGCCTGGAGCATTGCGGCTGGAAGTTCACCCCTCCACTTT. Its protein is CAWSIAAGSSPLHF. The variable domain in full, with the rest retrieved from reference TRBV30 and TRBJ1-6, is SQTIHQWPATLVQPVGSPLSLECTVEGTSNPNLYWYRQAAGRGLQLLFYSVGIGQISSEVPQNLSASRPQDRQFILSSKKLLLSDSGFYLCAWSIAAGSSPLHFGNGTRLTVT.

The V and J genes are TRBV6-6 and TRBJ2-5; D is unresolved. In germline, CDR1 is MNHNY, CDR2 SVGAGI (reference sequence). The CDR3 is 18 residues long. V dropped 5 bases and J dropped 0 bases, with 22 bases sitting between them. The CDR3 nucleotides read TGTGCCAGCAGTCAGGTGCGGTATCCTAATTTATACCAAGAGACCCAGTACTTC. Residues: CASSQVRYPNLYQETQYF.

The chain has TRBV10-3 and TRBJ1-1, with D possibly matching TRBD1 (5 bases). In germline, CDR1 is ENHRY, CDR2 SYGVKD. V was shortened by 0 bases and J by 1 base, with 12 bases between the two germline ends. This CDR3 spans 16 amino acids. The CDR3 region has the DNA TGTGCCATCAGTGAGTCAGGGGCCGCCTCGAACACTGAAGCTTTCTTT. Residues: CAISESGAASNTEAFF.

The rearrangement joins TRBV19 to TRBJ1-2, with D maybe TRBD1 (5 bases). Germline assignment: CDR1 LNHDA and CDR2 SQIVND (reference sequence). The length of the CDR3 is 12 residues. Trimming removed 3 bases from V and 7 bases from J, with 9 bases in between. CDR3 residues: CASSIWRGGYTF. The CDR3 DNA is TGTGCCAGTAGTATCTGGAGGGGTGGCTACACCTTC.

The rearrangement uses TRBV3-1 (or the pseudogene TRBV3-2) and TRBJ1-2, with TRBD1 matching 9 bases. V shed 7 bases, J shed 6 bases, and the junction held 3 bases outside the gene matches. The CDR3 totals 12 residues. Germline values: CDR1 LGHDT, CDR2 YNNKEL (reference sequence). The CDR3 nucleotides are TGTGCCAGCACCCGGACAGGGGATGGCTACACCTTC. It is translated as CASTRTGDGYTF.

This chain connects TRBV3-1 (or the pseudogene TRBV3-2) to TRBJ2-1; 8 positions match TRBD2. Germline V lookup: CDR1 LGHDT, CDR2 YNNKEL (reference sequence). The length of the CDR3 is 15 residues. Trimming at V came to 0 bases and at J to 10 bases, leaving 8 bases not matched to a gene. The CDR3 here is CASSQDPGGFGEQFF. CDR3 sequence (DNA): TGTGCCAGCAGCCAAGATCCGGGGGGGTTCGGGGAGCAGTTCTTC.

The chain carries TRBV3-1 (or the pseudogene TRBV3-2) and TRBJ2-3; 13 bases match TRBD2. The CDR3 has 17 residues. V trimming: 4 bases; J trimming: 0 bases; junction bases outside the gene matches: 4. Germline CDR1 and CDR2: LGHDT and YNNKEL (reference sequence). DNA of the CDR3: TGTGCCAGCAGCCGGACTAGCGGGGGCCTTAGCACAGATACGCAGTATTTT. Protein product: CASSRTSGGLSTDTQYF.

The chain combines TRBV30 with TRBJ1-1; D is perhaps TRBD1 (5 bases). This CDR3 comprises 13 residues. Trimming pared 4 bases from V and 0 bases from J, leaving 9 bases between. Germline CDR1 GTSNPN, CDR2 SVGIG (reference sequence). The CDR3 spells CAWTGLMNTEAFF. CDR3 nucleotides: TGTGCCTGGACAGGGTTGATGAACACTGAAGCTTTCTTT.

This clone was picked up a small number of times. The chain recombines TRBV27 with TRBJ2-2, with D perhaps TRBD2 (6 bases). This CDR3 has 13 residues. Trimming pared 6 bases from V and 4 bases from J, leaving 9 bases between. The germline CDR1 and CDR2 sequences are MNHEY and SMNVEV (reference sequence). This chain's CDR3 is CASRGLGTGELFF. For the CDR3, the DNA is TGTGCCAGCAGGGGACTGGGCACCGGGGAGCTGTTTTTT.

V is TRBV20-1 and J is TRBJ1-2; 7 nucleotides align to TRBD1. The CDR3 sequence is 13 residues long. The germline gives CDR1 DFQATT, CDR2 SNEGSKA (reference sequence). V gave up 3 bases and J gave up 8 bases; unmatched junction bases: 9. The CDR3 DNA reads TGCAGTGCTAGTGGGACAGACCTCCACGGCTACACCTTC. This encodes CSASGTDLHGYTF.

The chain joins TRBV4-3 to TRBJ1-5; 8 bases map to TRBD1. The CDR3 length is 14 residues. The germline V gene encodes CDR1 LGHNA and CDR2 YSLEER. V trimming: 2 bases; J trimming: 4 bases; junction bases outside the gene matches: 1. CDR3 nucleotides: TGCGCCAGCAGCCAACGGACAGGGAATCAGCCCCAGCATTTT. It translates to CASSQRTGNQPQHF.

CDR3 in amino acids: CASSYSSGGSNQPQHF. CDR3 coding DNA: TGTGCCAGCAGTTACTCGAGCGGGGGCAGCAATCAGCCCCAGCATTTT. The chain combines TRBV6-5 with TRBJ1-5; D might be TRBD1 (6 bases). The V gene lost 0 bases and the J gene lost 1 base, with 10 bases spanning the gap. In germline, CDR1 is MNHEY, CDR2 SVGAGI. There are 16 residues in the CDR3.

This clone has only one observation. The DNA for the CDR3 is TGTGCCAGCAGACATACTGAGCAGTTCTTC. This encodes CASRHTEQFF. The chain couples TRBV12-3 or TRBV12-4 to TRBJ2-1; D gene ambiguous. CDR3 size: 10 residues. Trimming pared 6 bases from V and 9 bases from J, leaving 6 bases between.

The rearrangement joins TRBV9 to TRBJ2-3, with TRBD2 identical over 9 bases. The germline CDR1 and CDR2 sequences are SGDLS and YYNGEE. CDR3 length equals 14 residues. The ends lost 1 base at V and 5 bases at J; junction bases unmatched: 2. This chain's CDR3 is CASSVLAGKDTQYF. The CDR3 DNA is TGTGCCAGCAGCGTACTAGCGGGGAAAGATACGCAGTATTTT.

V gene TRBV3-1 (or the pseudogene TRBV3-2) combines with J gene TRBJ2-7; TRBD2 agrees at 8 bases. The germline CDR1 and CDR2 sequences are LGHDT and YNNKEL (reference sequence). The V and J ends lost 0 bases and 3 bases, in that order; junction bases with no gene match: 1. The CDR3 runs 14 residues. CDR3 sequence reads: CASSQEAGGYEQYF. The CDR3 DNA is TGTGCCAGCAGCCAAGAGGCGGGGGGCTACGAGCAGTACTTC.

The chain couples TRBV14 to TRBJ1-2; 8 bases line up with TRBD1. Germline CDR1 is SGHDN and CDR2 is FVKESK. V dropped 3 bases and J dropped 8; count of bases not matched to a gene: 8. The CDR3 runs to 14 residues. The CDR3 reads CASSQGQEVRGYTF. The CDR3 DNA follows: TGTGCCAGCAGCCAGGGACAGGAGGTCCGGGGCTACACCTTC.

The chain joins TRBV7-3 to TRBJ2-1; 9 bases map to TRBD1. V lost 4 bases to trimming and J lost 4 bases; unmatched junction nucleotides: 2. CDR3 length equals 14 residues. Germline CDR1 reads SGHTA; CDR2 reads FQGTGA. The CDR3 DNA reads as TGTGCCAGCAGCTCCGGACAGGGGTACAATGAGCAGTTCTTC. Encoded protein: CASSSGQGYNEQFF. Based on the CDR3 plus reference TRBV7-3 and TRBJ2-1, the full variable domain is GAGVSQTPSNKVTEKGKYVELRCDPISGHTALYWYRQSLGQGPEFLIYFQGTGAADDSGLPNDRFFAVRPEGSVSTLKIQRTERGDSAVYLCASSSGQGYNEQFFGPGTRLTVL.

The CDR3 DNA is TGTGCCAGCAGTTACCCGAGGACAGGGGGCGGTTACGGGCGCACCGGGGAGCTGTTTTTT. Protein sequence: CASSYPRTGGGYGRTGELFF. The chain carries TRBV6-2 or TRBV6-3 and TRBJ2-2, with 11 bases fitting TRBD1. Germline CDR1 reads MNHEY; CDR2 reads SVGEGT. The V segment lost 2 bases and the J segment 4 bases; nucleotides outside the gene matches: 15. CDR3 length: 20 amino acids.

This clone occurred once. The chain combines TRBV6-5 with TRBJ1-3; 10 bases fit TRBD1. CDR3 length: 16 residues. CDR1 is MNHEY and CDR2 is SVGAGI in the germline V gene. V shed 3 bases, J shed 4 bases, and the junction held 6 bases outside the gene matches. The chain's CDR3 is CASSYRDRGTGNTIYF. In nucleotides, the CDR3 is TGTGCCAGCAGTTATCGGGACAGGGGAACCGGAAACACCATATATTTT.

This rearrangement joins TRBV2 to TRBJ1-2; D unclear. The CDR3 consists of 13 residues. V was shortened by 4 bases and J by 5 bases, with 11 bases between the two germline ends. CDR1 is SNHLY and CDR2 is FYNNEI in the germline V gene. The CDR3 coding sequence is TGTGCCAGCAGTGTGTCCGGTGAATATGGCTACACCTTC. Translation gives CASSVSGEYGYTF.

This clone came up many times. The rearrangement links TRBV20-1 to TRBJ2-7; no reliable D call. The V gene lost 7 bases and the J gene lost 0 bases, with 7 bases spanning the gap. CDR1 is DFQATT, CDR2 SNEGSKA, per germline (reference sequence). This CDR3 has 11 residues. The CDR3 region has the DNA TGCAGTGGAGGTAGCTCCTACGAGCAGTACTTC. It is translated as CSGGSSYEQYF.

The rearrangement uses TRBV10-3 and TRBJ2-3; 9 bases line up with TRBD1. J lost 2 bases, V lost 10 bases, and 4 bases had no gene match. This CDR3 spans 13 amino acids. Germline V gene sequence: CDR1 ENHRY, CDR2 SYGVKD. CDR3 coding DNA: TGTGCCACCGGGACAGGGACCACAGATACGCAGTATTTT. Amino acids: CATGTGTTDTQYF.